One and the same sample provided the 31 T cell receptor beta chains below, sequenced in a study of cytomegalovirus exposure and HLA in healthy donors. 13 Jbeta primers and 60 Vbeta primers were used for the PCR. Repertoires were generated with immunoSEQ multiplex PCR, while TCRdb's copy carries only in-frame clones and drops some. The sample has under 120,000 clones, approximately 79% seen once. The sequenced sample was PBMCs. These receptor sequences come from a woman between 35 and 50 years old in good health and CMV-seronegative.

The rearrangement links TRBV4-2 to TRBJ2-1; 9 bases match TRBD2. V shed 4 bases and J 2 bases; nucleotides not matched to a gene: 9. This CDR3 is built from 17 residues. The V gene's germline CDR1 is LGHNA and CDR2 YNFKEQ. CDR3 loop: CASSPSLGLAAYNEQFF. The CDR3 bases are TGTGCCAGCAGCCCATCCCTGGGACTAGCAGCCTACAATGAGCAGTTCTTC.

This clone was detected only a few times. This rearrangement joins TRBV28 to TRBJ2-7, with 7 bases identical to TRBD1. The CDR3 covers 14 residues. CDR1 and CDR2 (germline): MDHEN, SYDVKM. Trimming took 5 bases from V and 5 from J; bases not matched to a gene: 9. CDR3 in amino acids: CASSPLRDSDEQYF. In DNA, the CDR3 is TGTGCCAGCAGTCCCCTCCGGGACAGCGACGAGCAGTACTTC.

The chain joins TRBV6-6 to TRBJ1-1; TRBD1 is a possible D gene (6 bases). The CDR3 totals 15 residues. V lost 2 bases and J 3 bases, leaving 13 bases between the germline ends. Germline lookup yields CDR1 MNHNY and CDR2 SVGAGI (reference sequence). CDR3: CASSYGARGDTEAFF. The CDR3 DNA sequence: TGTGCCAGCAGTTACGGTGCCAGGGGTGACACTGAAGCTTTCTTT.

The chain has TRBV5-8 and TRBJ2-2; D possibly corresponds to TRBD1 (6 bases). CDR1 and CDR2 from the germline V gene are SGHTS and YDEGEE. Trimming removed 2 bases at V and 0 bases at J, with 11 bases between. The length of the CDR3 is 16 residues. CDR3: CASSLETGSNTGELFF. The CDR3 DNA sequence: TGTGCCAGCAGCTTAGAAACAGGGTCGAACACCGGGGAGCTGTTTTTT.

The chain joins TRBV7-9 to TRBJ2-7, with TRBD2 as a possible D gene (5 bases). Looked up from germline, CDR1 is SEHNR and CDR2 is FQNEAQ (reference sequence). The length of the CDR3 is 15 residues. Trimming cost V 4 bases and J 4 bases, with 17 bases left between them. The CDR3 sequence is CASSSTGEGPYEQYF. CDR3 in DNA: TGTGCCAGCAGCTCGACGGGTGAGGGCCCTTACGAGCAGTACTTC.

This clone was observed a handful of times. The chain uses TRBV18 and TRBJ1-3; a possible D gene is TRBD1 (5 bases). The CDR3 has 16 residues. Germline loops: CDR1 KGHSH, CDR2 LQKENI. Trimming stripped 2 bases from V and 2 bases from J, with 13 bases between. The CDR3 bases are TGTGCCAGCTCACCAGGAGCAGGGTTAGCTGGAAACACCATATATTTT. Translating it yields CASSPGAGLAGNTIYF.

This clone was detected a few times. V is TRBV19 and J is TRBJ1-4; D unclear. The V end was cut by 6 bases, the J end by 8 bases, with 10 bases between. The CDR3 totals 12 residues. The V gene's germline CDR1 is LNHDA and CDR2 SQIVND (reference sequence). CDR3 DNA sequence: TGTGCCAGTAGGAGGGATGGGGAAAAACTGTTTTTT. The encoded protein is CASRRDGEKLFF. The variable domain in full, with the rest retrieved from reference TRBV19 and TRBJ1-4, is DGGITQSPKYLFRKEGQNVTLSCEQNLNHDAMYWYRQDPGQGLRLIYYSQIVNDFQKGDIAEGYSVSREKKESFPLTVTSAQKNPTAFYLCASRRDGEKLFFGSGTQLSVL.

V is TRBV6-5 and J is TRBJ2-3, with 7 nucleotides matching TRBD1. The germline V gene has CDR1 MNHEY and CDR2 SVGAGI. The CDR3 is 15 amino acids. Germline trimming cut 2 bases from V and 0 bases from J; bases unmatched to any gene: 2. CDR3 bases: TGTGCCAGCAGTTACAAGGGGGCTAGCACAGATACGCAGTATTTT. Translating it yields CASSYKGASTDTQYF.

The chain links TRBV7-2 to TRBJ2-1; 9 bases fit TRBD2. The CDR3 length is 15 residues. V was pared by 3 bases and J by 2 bases, with 2 bases of the junction left unmatched. Germline V gene sequence: CDR1 SGHTA, CDR2 FQGNSA. The CDR3 DNA reads as TGTGCCAGCAGCTTGGGACTAGCTCCCTACAATGAGCAGTTCTTC. As protein: CASSLGLAPYNEQFF.

This chain links TRBV5-6 with TRBJ2-5, with D possibly TRBD1 on 6 matching bases. Germline lookup yields CDR1 SGHDT and CDR2 YYEEEE. This CDR3 has 13 amino acids. V was clipped by 1 base and J by 5 bases, with 9 bases between them. This CDR3 reads CASSLTGSETQYF. The CDR3 nucleotides are TGTGCCAGCAGCTTGACAGGGAGTGAGACCCAGTACTTC.

The V gene is TRBV7-9, the J gene TRBJ1-3; no reliable D call. The CDR3 loop spans 15 amino acids. V lost 5 bases, J lost 0 bases, and 11 bases lay in between. The germline V gene encodes CDR1 SEHNR and CDR2 FQNEAQ (reference sequence). The CDR3 loop reads CASSRGYDSGNTIYF. The DNA of the CDR3 is TGTGCCAGCAGCCGAGGGTACGACTCTGGAAACACCATATATTTT. Looking up the rest from reference TRBV7-9 and TRBJ1-3 gives the full variable domain: DTGVSQNPRHKITKRGQNVTFRCDPISEHNRLYWYRQTLGQGPEFLTYFQNEAQLEKSRLLSDRFSAERPKGSFSTLEIQRTEQGDSAMYLCASSRGYDSGNTIYFGEGSWLTVV.

The rearrangement joins TRBV30 to TRBJ1-1; D call uncertain. Trimming took off 1 base at V and 2 bases at J, with 8 bases between the two ends. Germline CDR1 GTSNPN, CDR2 SVGIG (reference sequence). The CDR3 is 13 residues long. The CDR3, as DNA: TGTGCCTGGAGTGCCCTTATTAACACTGAAGCTTTCTTT. This translates into CAWSALINTEAFF. Full variable domain (outside the CDR3, taken from reference TRBV30 and TRBJ1-1): SQTIHQWPATLVQPVGSPLSLECTVEGTSNPNLYWYRQAAGRGLQLLFYSVGIGQISSEVPQNLSASRPQDRQFILSSKKLLLSDSGFYLCAWSALINTEAFFGQGTRLTVV.

The V call is TRBV7-2, the J call TRBJ2-7, with 11 positions matching TRBD2. V lost 5 bases, J lost 1 base, and 4 bases stayed unmatched. Looked up from germline, CDR1 is SGHTA and CDR2 is FQGNSA. This CDR3 is 15 amino acids long. The CDR3 DNA reads as TGTGCCAGCAGCAAGGGACTAGCGGAGTCCTACGAGCAGTACTTC. Protein sequence: CASSKGLAESYEQYF. The full variable domain, completed using reference TRBV7-2 and TRBJ2-7, is GAGVSQSPSNKVTEKGKDVELRCDPISGHTALYWYRQSLGQGLEFLIYFQGNSAPDKSGLPSDRFSAERTGGSVSTLTIQRTQQEDSAVYLCASSKGLAESYEQYFGPGTRLTVT.

The rearrangement uses TRBV2 and TRBJ1-2; TRBD1 aligns across 7 bases. The CDR3 contains 14 residues. Germline V gives CDR1 SNHLY, CDR2 FYNNEI. Trimming cost V 4 bases and J 5 bases; bases outside gene matches: 7. CDR3 nucleotide sequence: TGTGCCAGCAGTGGGACAGGCTCCTCTTATGGCTACACCTTC. This encodes CASSGTGSSYGYTF.

This rearrangement joins TRBV6-1 to TRBJ1-4; 7 bases are a match to TRBD1. The V segment lost 2 bases and the J segment 8 bases; nucleotides outside the gene matches: 5. Looked up from germline, CDR1 is MNHNS and CDR2 is SASEGT. There are 14 residues in the CDR3. The CDR3 here is CASSESRGDEKLFF. CDR3 bases: TGTGCCAGCAGTGAAAGCAGGGGGGACGAAAAACTGTTTTTT.

V usage is TRBV4-1 and J usage is TRBJ2-2, with a tentative D call TRBD2 (6 bases). In germline, CDR1 is MGHRA, CDR2 YSYEKL. The CDR3 has 13 amino acids. The V end lost 0 bases, the J end lost 13 bases, and 12 bases lay between the germline ends. CDR3 DNA sequence: TGCGCCAGCAGCCAAGATCTGGGGGGACGGCTGTTTTTT. Translated: CASSQDLGGRLFF.

This clone was found once. The V gene is TRBV28, the J gene TRBJ2-7; D possibly corresponds to TRBD1 (5 bases). This CDR3 region has 13 residues. Germline assignment: CDR1 MDHEN and CDR2 SYDVKM. The V end lost 5 bases, the J end lost 4 bases, and 12 bases lay between the germline ends. The CDR3 DNA follows: TGTGCCAGCAGTCGAATTGCAGGGTACGAGCAGTACTTC. Translated: CASSRIAGYEQYF.

The chain couples TRBV27 to TRBJ2-1; TRBD1 agrees at 8 bases. The CDR3 spans 13 residues. J gave up 8 bases and V 4 bases, and 4 bases lay outside the gene matches. Germline V gene sequence: CDR1 MNHEY, CDR2 SMNVEV (reference sequence). Written as DNA, the CDR3 is TGTGCCAGCAGTTGGGTCAGGGGGCATGAGCAGTTCTTC. It translates to CASSWVRGHEQFF.

The chain recombines TRBV7-2 with TRBJ1-2, with D perhaps matching TRBD1 (5 bases). The CDR3 totals 16 residues. Trimming took 8 bases from V and 5 from J, leaving 24 bases between them. Germline loops: CDR1 SGHTA, CDR2 FQGNSA. In DNA form, the CDR3 reads TGTGCCAGCTCACGGGGGGTGGCGGAGCAAATATATGGCTACACCTTC. This gives the protein CASSRGVAEQIYGYTF. Based on the CDR3 plus reference TRBV7-2 and TRBJ1-2, the full variable domain is GAGVSQSPSNKVTEKGKDVELRCDPISGHTALYWYRQSLGQGLEFLIYFQGNSAPDKSGLPSDRFSAERTGGSVSTLTIQRTQQEDSAVYLCASSRGVAEQIYGYTFGSGTRLTVV.

This clone was observed a few times. This chain joins TRBV5-6 and TRBJ1-2; maybe TRBD1 (5 bases). V dropped 6 bases and J dropped 0 bases, with 15 bases sitting between them. CDR1 is SGHDT and CDR2 is YYEEEE in the germline V gene. The CDR3 has 15 residues. CDR3 sequence (DNA): TGTGCCAGCACCCCCGCCGCGGGGGCTAACTATGGCTACACCTTC. It specifies CASTPAAGANYGYTF.

The rearrangement uses TRBV7-2 and TRBJ2-5; D is perhaps TRBD2 (6 bases). Germline-derived CDR1 and CDR2 are SGHTA and FQGNSA. The CDR3 length is 14 residues. V lost 2 bases and J 5 bases, leaving 12 bases between the germline ends. The CDR3 DNA is TGTGCCAGCAGCTTAAGAACGGGACTGGAGACCCAGTACTTC. Translation: CASSLRTGLETQYF.

The chain couples TRBV7-2 to TRBJ1-1; D remains unclear. This CDR3 has 13 amino acids. The ends were cut back, 8 bases at V and 3 bases at J, with 13 bases in the middle. Germline values: CDR1 SGHTA, CDR2 FQGNSA. The CDR3 region has the DNA TGTGCCAGCGGAAGGGAGGCTGACACTGAAGCTTTCTTT. This translates into CASGREADTEAFF.

The J gene is TRBJ1-2, the V gene TRBV29-1; 10 nucleotides align to TRBD1. The CDR3 runs 14 residues. Trimming cost V 4 bases and J 4 bases; bases outside gene matches: 6. CDR1 SQVTM and CDR2 ANQGSEA come from the germline V gene. The CDR3 DNA is TGCAGCGTTGTCCGACAGGGGGCTGGCTATGGCTACACCTTC. Its translation is CSVVRQGAGYGYTF. Full variable domain (outside the CDR3, taken from reference TRBV29-1 and TRBJ1-2): SAVISQKPSRDICQRGTSLTIQCQVDSQVTMMFWYRQQPGQSLTLIATANQGSEATYESGFVIDKFPISRPNLTFSTLTVSNMSPEDSSIYLCSVVRQGAGYGYTFGSGTRLTVV.

The gene calls are TRBV28 and TRBJ2-3; perhaps TRBD1 as D (6 bases). V was pared by 6 bases and J by 3 bases, with 31 bases between. The CDR3 is 20 amino acids. Germline V gives CDR1 MDHEN, CDR2 SYDVKM. The DNA for the CDR3 is TGTGCCAGCAGGGGTACCCAAGGAAAGGCTAATCAGGGGCGGACAGATACGCAGTATTTT. It encodes CASRGTQGKANQGRTDTQYF.

This chain connects TRBV15 to TRBJ2-7; the D gene is possibly TRBD2 (5 bases). Germline V gene lookup returns CDR1 LNHNV and CDR2 YYDKDF (reference sequence). Trimming removed 4 bases at V and 5 bases at J, with 12 bases between. CDR3 length equals 13 residues. The CDR3, as DNA: TGTGCCACCAGCATGCGGGCCAGCCACGAGCAGTACTTC. Its protein is CATSMRASHEQYF.

The chain uses TRBV7-2 and TRBJ2-1, with 9 bases identical to TRBD2. The CDR3 consists of 13 residues. Germline V gene sequence: CDR1 SGHTA, CDR2 FQGNSA. Unmatched junction bases numbered 4, after V lost 5 bases and J lost 8 bases. CDR3: CASSISGGHEQFF. Written as DNA, the CDR3 is TGTGCCAGCAGCATTAGCGGGGGCCATGAGCAGTTCTTC. Filled out from reference TRBV7-2 and TRBJ2-1, the complete variable domain reads GAGVSQSPSNKVTEKGKDVELRCDPISGHTALYWYRQSLGQGLEFLIYFQGNSAPDKSGLPSDRFSAERTGGSVSTLTIQRTQQEDSAVYLCASSISGGHEQFFGPGTRLTVL.

The chain employs TRBV30 and TRBJ1-2; D might be TRBD1 (6 bases). Germline assignment: CDR1 GTSNPN and CDR2 SVGIG (reference sequence). V was shortened by 2 bases and J by 4 bases, with 14 bases between the two germline ends. The CDR3 runs to 14 residues. The CDR3 is CAWSLRGPLYGYTF. DNA for the CDR3: TGTGCCTGGAGTCTCAGGGGACCCCTCTATGGCTACACCTTC.

The chain carries TRBV11-3 and TRBJ2-1; 12 bases agree with TRBD2. The CDR3 is 12 residues long. V was clipped by 4 bases and J by 15 bases; unmatched bases: 4. Germline values: CDR1 SGHNT, CDR2 YENEEA. This CDR3 is CASSSSGRVLFF. The CDR3 coding sequence is TGTGCCAGCAGCTCTAGCGGGAGGGTTCTGTTCTTC.

This sequence joins TRBV7-8 and TRBJ2-5; D may be TRBD2 (6 bases). Matching the DNA end better, TRBJ2-7 makes the J call doubtful. The CDR3 totals 16 residues. Germline V lookup: CDR1 SGHVS, CDR2 FQNEAQ. CDR3 region: CASVEVGGRTSYEQYF. DNA of the CDR3: TGTGCCAGCGTGGAGGTCGGGGGACGGACCTCCTACGAGCAGTACTTC.

This clone was seen only a few times. The chain employs TRBV7-9 and TRBJ1-1; D is unresolved. The CDR3 is 14 amino acids. The germline CDR1 and CDR2 sequences are SEHNR and FQNEAQ (reference sequence). Trimming took off 5 bases at V and 0 bases at J, with 10 bases between the two ends. In nucleotides, the CDR3 is TGTGCCAGCAGCCAGGTGGCCATGAACACTGAAGCTTTCTTT. Translated: CASSQVAMNTEAFF.

V and J are TRBV4-2 and TRBJ2-2; 9 bases fit TRBD2. Germline V lookup: CDR1 LGHNA, CDR2 YNFKEQ. Unmatched junction bases numbered 8, after V lost 6 bases and J lost 3 bases. This CDR3 is 16 amino acids long. The CDR3 coding sequence is TGTGCCAGCAGTCCTATAGCGGGAGCCGACACCGGGGAGCTGTTTTTT. Residues: CASSPIAGADTGELFF.